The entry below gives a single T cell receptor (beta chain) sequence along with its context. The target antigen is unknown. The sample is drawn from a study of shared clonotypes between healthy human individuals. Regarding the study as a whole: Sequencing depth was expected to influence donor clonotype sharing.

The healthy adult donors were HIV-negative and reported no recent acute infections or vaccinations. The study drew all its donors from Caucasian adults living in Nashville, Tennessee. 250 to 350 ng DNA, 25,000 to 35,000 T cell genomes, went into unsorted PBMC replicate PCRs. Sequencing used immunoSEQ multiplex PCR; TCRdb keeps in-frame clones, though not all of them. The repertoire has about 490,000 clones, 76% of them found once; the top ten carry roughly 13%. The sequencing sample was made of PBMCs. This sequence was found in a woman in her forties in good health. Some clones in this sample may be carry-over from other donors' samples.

In nucleotides, the CDR3 is TGTGCCAGCAGATCCAAGACAGGGTTCGGCAATCAGCCCCAGCATTTT. Translation: CASRSKTGFGNQPQHF. The chain joins TRBV28 to TRBJ1-5; 7 nucleotides agree with TRBD1. The CDR3 contains 16 residues. V gave up 6 bases and J gave up 2 bases; unmatched junction bases: 10. Germline CDR1 MDHEN, CDR2 SYDVKM.